These 21 T cell receptor beta chains originate from one sample sequenced in a study of blood T cell repertoires in COVID-19. TCRdb's copy holds only in-frame clones and misses some; the assay was immunoSEQ multiplex PCR. The sample carries fewer than 90,000 clones, approximately 86% recorded once. Sequenced material: peripheral blood. The receptors come from a male donor with acute or convalescent COVID-19.

This sequence joins TRBV5-1 and TRBJ1-4, with 8 bases that match TRBD1. The CDR3 has 16 amino acids. The germline CDR1 and CDR2 sequences are SGHRS and YFSETQ. Trimming at V came to 0 bases and at J to 7 bases, leaving 8 bases not matched to a gene. CDR3 sequence: CASSLEGRGRGEKLFF. The CDR3 coding sequence is TGCGCCAGCAGCTTGGAGGGCAGGGGGCGCGGTGAAAAACTGTTTTTT.

V usage is TRBV19 and J usage is TRBJ2-7; 8 bases map to TRBD2. The germline gives CDR1 LNHDA, CDR2 SQIVND (reference sequence). The CDR3 has 14 residues. V dropped 6 bases and J dropped 3; count of bases not matched to a gene: 7. The CDR3 nucleotides are TGTGCCAGTAGGCCCGGGGGGGCTGACTACGAGCAGTACTTC. Its translation: CASRPGGADYEQYF.

This clone was counted once. V is TRBV29-1 and J is TRBJ1-2, with a tentative D call TRBD1 (6 bases). Trimming took 6 bases from V and 2 from J, leaving 10 bases between them. The CDR3 sequence is 12 residues long. From germline, CDR1 is SQVTM and CDR2 ANQGSEA. The CDR3 spells CSVGQQNYGYTF. CDR3 DNA sequence: TGCAGCGTGGGACAACAAAACTATGGCTACACCTTC.

The chain combines TRBV19 with TRBJ1-5, with D tentatively TRBD1 (5 bases). CDR1 LNHDA and CDR2 SQIVND come from the germline V gene (reference sequence). This CDR3 has 17 residues. V lost 5 bases and J lost 7, with 24 bases in between. The CDR3 coding sequence is TGTGCCAGTAGTCTCACCGTAGGAAGGGGCAAGGGGCAGCCCCAGCATTTT. Its translation: CASSLTVGRGKGQPQHF.

CDR3 in amino acids: CASSQTRGQGGQPQHF. The CDR3 DNA is TGCGCCAGCAGCCAGACCCGGGGACAGGGTGGTCAGCCCCAGCATTTT. V and J are TRBV4-1 and TRBJ1-5; 9 bases line up with TRBD1. The V gene end was trimmed by 3 bases and the J gene end by 6 bases; junction bases not matched to a gene: 9. The CDR3 contains 16 residues. Germline V gene data show CDR1 as MGHRA and CDR2 as YSYEKL.

V usage is TRBV16 and J usage is TRBJ1-1, with D possibly TRBD1 on 5 matching bases. The ends were cut back, 3 bases at V and 5 bases at J, with 16 bases in the middle. CDR1 is KGHSY and CDR2 is FQNENV in the germline V gene. This CDR3 has 15 amino acids. The DNA for the CDR3 is TGTGCCAGCAGCCAGATCCGGGGGGTGGGTACTGAAGCTTTCTTT. Residues: CASSQIRGVGTEAFF.

The chain joins TRBV24-1 to TRBJ1-2; D ambiguous. V lost 4 bases and J 4 bases, leaving 6 bases between the germline ends. The CDR3 is 12 residues long. Germline V gene data show CDR1 as KGHDR and CDR2 as SFDVKD. The CDR3 sequence is CATSDYTYGYTF. DNA for the CDR3: TGTGCCACCAGTGACTATACCTATGGCTACACCTTC.

In nucleotides, the CDR3 is TGTGCCAGCAGCCCCGGCCTGCTAGCGGGGGGGAGGGGAGATACGCAGTATTTT. It yields the protein CASSPGLLAGGRGDTQYF. The chain employs TRBV11-2 and TRBJ2-3; 12 nucleotides align to TRBD2. CDR1 SGHAT and CDR2 FQNNGV come from the germline V gene. Trimming removed 5 bases from V and 5 bases from J; junction bases left unmatched: 14. There are 18 residues in the CDR3.

This clone was seen once. Here the CDR3 DNA reads TGCAGCGTTGTGGCAGGGGAAACTGAAGCTTTCTTT. It is translated as CSVVAGETEAFF. This rearrangement joins TRBV29-1 to TRBJ1-1; TRBD1 is a possible D gene (6 bases). Germline V gene data show CDR1 as SQVTM and CDR2 as ANQGSEA. The CDR3 consists of 12 residues. V shed 4 bases and J shed 5 bases, with 11 bases lying between them.

The chain is built from TRBV2 and TRBJ1-1; 9 bases line up with TRBD1. Germline V gives CDR1 SNHLY, CDR2 FYNNEI. Trimming at V came to 7 bases and at J to 5 bases, leaving 2 bases not matched to a gene. The CDR3 runs to 12 residues. The DNA of the CDR3 is TGTGCCAGCAACAGGGGGCAAACTGAAGCTTTCTTT. Protein: CASNRGQTEAFF.

V and J are TRBV28 and TRBJ1-1; D gene unclear. This CDR3 has 10 residues. Trimming cost V 8 bases and J 5 bases, with 6 bases left between them. Germline CDR1 MDHEN, CDR2 SYDVKM. The CDR3 DNA sequence: TGTGCCAGCGGGAGAACTGAAGCTTTCTTT. Amino acid sequence: CASGRTEAFF.

The chain combines TRBV11-3 with TRBJ2-1; maybe TRBD2 (6 bases). Per the germline V gene, CDR1 is SGHNT and CDR2 is YENEEA. Trimming took off 1 base at V and 8 bases at J, with 9 bases between the two ends. This CDR3 is 13 amino acids long. Written as DNA, the CDR3 is TGTGCCAGCAGCTTAGGGAGGGGCCATGAGCAGTTCTTC. Translated: CASSLGRGHEQFF.

This chain joins TRBV9 and TRBJ2-1; D gene uncertain. V dropped 2 bases and J dropped 3 bases, with 12 bases sitting between them. CDR1 and CDR2 (germline): SGDLS, YYNGEE. The CDR3 sequence is 15 residues long. The CDR3 region is CASSVSVFGYNEQFF. The CDR3 coding sequence is TGTGCCAGCAGCGTTAGTGTGTTCGGCTACAATGAGCAGTTCTTC. The entire variable domain, with the rest obtained from reference TRBV9 and TRBJ2-1, is as follows: DSGVTQTPKHLITATGQRVTLRCSPRSGDLSVYWYQQSLDQGLQFLIQYYNGEERAKGNILERFSAQQFPDLHSELNLSSLELGDSALYFCASSVSVFGYNEQFFGPGTRLTVL.

CDR3 loop: CASSLYYRETQYF. The CDR3, as DNA: TGTGCCAGCAGTTTGTACTACCGGGAGACCCAGTACTTC. The chain has TRBV27 and TRBJ2-5; D unclear. Trimming took 3 bases from V and 5 from J, leaving 10 bases between them. The CDR3 runs to 13 residues. Germline V lookup: CDR1 MNHEY, CDR2 SMNVEV (reference sequence).

The chain carries TRBV5-6 and TRBJ1-2, with unresolved D. The CDR3 has 15 amino acids. V was trimmed by 0 bases and J by 4 bases, leaving 13 bases between them. Germline loops: CDR1 SGHDT, CDR2 YYEEEE. CDR3 protein: CASSLEAVRGYGYTF. The CDR3 coding sequence is TGTGCCAGCAGCTTGGAGGCAGTTCGAGGCTATGGCTACACCTTC.

CDR3 bases: TGTGCCACCAGCTCAAGGACAGCCTATAATTCACCCCTCCACTTT. It translates to CATSSRTAYNSPLHF. The V call is TRBV15, the J call TRBJ1-6; the D gene is possibly TRBD1 (6 bases). V shed 5 bases and J shed 2 bases, with 10 bases lying between them. This CDR3 has 15 residues. Germline V gives CDR1 LNHNV, CDR2 YYDKDF (reference sequence).

This chain joins TRBV6-6 and TRBJ1-1; D is undetermined. The CDR3 runs to 15 residues. Trimming stripped 10 bases from V and 4 bases from J, with 22 bases between. From germline, CDR1 is MNHNY and CDR2 SVGAGI (reference sequence). The CDR3 DNA sequence: TGTGCCACCAAGTCCACTGGGTCGGGTCCCACTGAAGCTTTCTTT. Translating gives CATKSTGSGPTEAFF.

V and J are TRBV6-2 or TRBV6-3 and TRBJ2-7; D is perhaps TRBD1 (6 bases). Germline V CDR1 and CDR2: MNHEY, SVGEGT. The CDR3 runs 14 residues. Trimming removed 2 bases from V and 1 base from J, with 9 bases in between. This chain's CDR3 is CASSYPTGSYEQYF. Written as DNA, the CDR3 is TGTGCCAGCAGTTACCCTACAGGGTCCTACGAGCAGTACTTC.

This chain links TRBV5-6 with TRBJ2-1; D remains unclear. The germline V gene encodes CDR1 SGHDT and CDR2 YYEEEE. The CDR3 has 11 residues. The V and J ends lost 3 bases and 8 bases respectively, with 6 bases between them. CDR3 in DNA: TGTGCCAGCAGCTCGCCGGATGAGCAGTTCTTC. Its translation is CASSSPDEQFF.

This clone was seen once. The V and J genes are TRBV5-1 and TRBJ2-2; 10 bases match TRBD1. Germline V gene lookup returns CDR1 SGHRS and CDR2 YFSETQ. V lost 4 bases to trimming and J lost 7 bases; unmatched junction nucleotides: 4. The CDR3 runs to 14 residues. The CDR3 coding sequence is TGCGCCAGCAGCCGGGACAGGGGAGGCGGGGAGCTGTTTTTT. The encoded protein is CASSRDRGGGELFF.

The chain recombines TRBV25-1 with TRBJ1-4; 8 bases match TRBD1. Germline V gene lookup returns CDR1 MGHDK and CDR2 SYGVNS. V dropped 8 bases and J dropped 6; count of bases not matched to a gene: 5. This CDR3 has 13 residues. The CDR3 DNA reads as TGTGCCAGCCAGGGGGCTGTTGATGAAAAACTGTTTTTT. This encodes CASQGAVDEKLFF.